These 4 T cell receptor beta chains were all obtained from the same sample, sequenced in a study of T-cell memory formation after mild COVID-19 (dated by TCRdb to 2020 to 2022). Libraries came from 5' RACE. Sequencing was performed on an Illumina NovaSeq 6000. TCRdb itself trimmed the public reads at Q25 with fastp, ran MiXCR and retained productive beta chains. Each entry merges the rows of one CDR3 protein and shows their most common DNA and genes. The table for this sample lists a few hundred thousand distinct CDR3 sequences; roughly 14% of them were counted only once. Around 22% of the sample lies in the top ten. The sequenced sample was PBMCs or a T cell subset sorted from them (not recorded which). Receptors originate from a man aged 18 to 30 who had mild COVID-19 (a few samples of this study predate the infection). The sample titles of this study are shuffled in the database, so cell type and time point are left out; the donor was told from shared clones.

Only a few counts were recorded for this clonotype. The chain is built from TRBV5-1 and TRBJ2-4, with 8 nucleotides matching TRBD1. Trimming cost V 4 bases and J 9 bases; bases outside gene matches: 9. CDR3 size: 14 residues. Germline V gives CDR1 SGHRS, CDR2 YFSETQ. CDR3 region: CASSKDRAEGIQYF. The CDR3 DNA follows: TGCGCCAGCAGCAAGGACAGGGCGGAGGGCATTCAGTACTTC.

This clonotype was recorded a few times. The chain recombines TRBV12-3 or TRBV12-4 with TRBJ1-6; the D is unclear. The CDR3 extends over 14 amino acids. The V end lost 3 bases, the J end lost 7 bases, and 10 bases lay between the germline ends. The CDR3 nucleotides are TGTGCCAGCAGTTTTGGGGTGGGGAATTCACCCCTCCACTTT. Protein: CASSFGVGNSPLHF.

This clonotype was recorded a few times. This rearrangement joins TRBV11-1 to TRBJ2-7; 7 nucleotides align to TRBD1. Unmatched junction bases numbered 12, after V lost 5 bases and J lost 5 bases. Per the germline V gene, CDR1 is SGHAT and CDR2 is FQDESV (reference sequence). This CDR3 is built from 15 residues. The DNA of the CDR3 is TGTGCCAGCAGCCACGAGGGGGCAGGTAAAGACGAGCAGTACGTC. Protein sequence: CASSHEGAGKDEQYV.

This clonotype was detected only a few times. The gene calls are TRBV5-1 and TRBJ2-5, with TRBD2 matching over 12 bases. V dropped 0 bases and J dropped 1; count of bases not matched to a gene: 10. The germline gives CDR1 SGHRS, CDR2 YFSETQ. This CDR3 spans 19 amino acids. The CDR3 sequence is CASSLGLAGGPSLQETQYF. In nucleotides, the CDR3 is TGCGCCAGCAGCTTGGGGCTAGCGGGGGGGCCGTCCCTCCAAGAGACCCAGTACTTC.